This TCR beta chain was identified in a study of blood T cell repertoires in COVID-19. TCRdb's table, derived via immunoSEQ multiplex PCR, lists solely in-frame clones and lacks some. Of under 250,000 clones in the sample, roughly 85% were seen once. From germline, CDR1 is SNHLY and CDR2 FYNNEI. V lost 6 bases to trimming and J lost 0 bases, with 12 bases between them. This CDR3 has 14 residues. Sequenced sample: peripheral blood. The rearrangement joins TRBV2 to TRBJ2-7, with D possibly being TRBD1 (5 bases). This TCR came from an elderly woman with acute or convalescent COVID-19. CDR3 residues: CASSQGAASYEQYF. Written as DNA, the CDR3 is TGTGCCAGCAGCCAAGGGGCGGCCTCCTACGAGCAGTACTTC.